This TCR beta chain comes out of a study of blood T cell repertoires in COVID-19. Sequenced by immunoSEQ multiplex PCR; TCRdb stores in-frame clones only, minus some. The table has about 210,000 clones, 81% seen once. After removal of 6 bases from V and 4 bases from J, the junction contained 3 bases not matched to a gene. CDR3 size: 13 residues. Germline CDR1 LGHDT, CDR2 YNNKEL (reference sequence). This sequence was found in a woman between 45 and 65 years old with acute COVID-19. The sample comprised PBMCs or T cells enriched from blood (not recorded which). V is TRBV3-1 (or the pseudogene TRBV3-2) and J is TRBJ1-2; 9 bases align to TRBD1. The DNA of the CDR3 is TGTGCCAGCAGGGACAGGGGCGCCTATGGCTACACCTTC. It is translated as CASRDRGAYGYTF.